This T cell receptor beta chain was found in a study of human T cells and chemical hapten exposure. The sample's time point: patch test 3, about 24 weeks after DPC sensitization. The treatment was: therapeutic diphenylcyclopropenone sensitization with weekly scalp DPC. From the RACE reads, TCRdb called clonotypes with MiXCR, one entry per CDR3 protein. This table has 95,000 to 150,000 distinct CDR3 sequences, approximately 10% appearing once. V was shortened by 4 bases and J by 3 bases, with 16 bases between the two germline ends. This CDR3 spans 15 amino acids. Germline V gene data show CDR1 as SGHRS and CDR2 as YFSETQ.

The source material was whole blood, sampled in connection with sensitization to the hapten diphenylcyclopropenone (DPC). The J gene is TRBJ2-5, the V gene TRBV5-1, with D perhaps being TRBD1 or TRBD2 (5 bases each). This receptor was identified in a woman aged 50 to 65 with alopecia areata. Some clones in this sample may be carry-over from other donors' samples. DNA for the CDR3: TGCGCCAGCAGCGTAGGGTCGGGGCTAAAAGAGACCCAGTACTTC. Translating it yields CASSVGSGLKETQYF.